A selection of T cell receptor beta chains follows, all from one sample in a study of glioma-infiltrating T cells. MiXCR, run by TCRdb on the multiplex PCR reads, gives a single entry per CDR3 protein. The data contain under 150,000 distinct CDR3 sequences, under 25% of them singletons. Sequenced input: glioma tissue, nonneoplastic brain tissue, or PBMCs (not recorded which). The origin of the receptors is a human donor with low-grade glioma or glioblastoma, undergoing nonglioma brain surgery, or in good health (not recorded which). CDR3s include the opening cysteine and the closing phenylalanine or tryptophan. D genes are given only for firm matches. Part of the rows lack a size; the others show once, few, many or a class for expanded clones.

TRBV6-1	few	-	TRBJ2-6	CASIEGPGANVLTF	TGTGCCAGCATCGAGGGGCCTGGGGCCAACGTCCTGACTTTC
TRBV27	many	-	TRBJ2-3	CASSPPATDTQYF	TGTGCCAGCAGTCCACCCGCCACAGATACGCAGTATTTT
TRBV7-3	many	TRBD1	TRBJ2-6	CASSIQGGDSGANVLTF	TGTGCCAGCAGCATACAGGGGGGAGACTCTGGGGCCAACGTCCTGACTTTC
TRBV12-3/TRBV12-4	-	TRBD1	TRBJ1-1	CASSFLGTGKTEAFF	TGTGCCAGCAGTTTTTTAGGGACAGGGAAAACTGAAGCTTTCTTT
TRBV7-2	-	TRBD2	TRBJ2-3	CASSIIAGGMTDTQYF	TGTGCCAGCAGCATTATAGCGGGGGGAATGACAGATACGCAGTATTTT
TRBV2	few	-	TRBJ1-5	CASSVSRNQPQHF	TGTGCCAGCAGCGTCTCCAGGAATCAGCCCCAGCATTTT
TRBV15	many	-	TRBJ2-1	CATSRDGERNEQFF	TGTGCCACCAGCAGAGATGGAGAACGGAATGAGCAGTTCTTC
TRBV28	many	TRBD1	TRBJ2-5	CASSRGGGRETQYF	TGTGCCAGCAGCCGAGGGGGCGGGCGAGAGACCCAGTACTTC
TRBV3-1	-	-	TRBJ2-3	CANNLTGTRQYF	TGTGCCAACAACCTAACGGGGACAAGGCAGTATTTT
TRBV15	few	-	TRBJ1-5	CATSRDLGNQPQHF	TGTGCCACCAGCAGAGATCTGGGGAATCAGCCCCAGCATTTT
TRBV24-1	-	-	TRBJ1-1	CATSVTGGTESFF	TGTGCCACCAGTGTAACTGGCGGCACTGAATCTTTCTTT
TRBV28	few	-	TRBJ2-5	CASSLSSEATQYF	TGTGCCAGCAGTTTAAGTAGCGAGGCGACCCAGTACTTC
TRBV11-2	once	-	TRBJ1-2	CASSLPKGDGYTF	TGTGCCAGCAGCTTACCGAAGGGGGATGGCTACACCTTC
TRBV10-3	few	-	TRBJ2-3	CAISESLIGPQYF	TGTGCCATCAGTGAGTCGTTGATTGGGCCGCAGTATTTT
TRBV19	-	-	TRBJ2-3	CATDIVGSDTQYF	TGTGCCACCGACATCGTGGGGTCGGATACGCAGTATTTT
TRBV19	few	-	TRBJ2-1	CASSPGTRSYNEQFF	TGTGCCAGTAGTCCAGGGACACGCTCCTACAATGAGCAGTTCTTC